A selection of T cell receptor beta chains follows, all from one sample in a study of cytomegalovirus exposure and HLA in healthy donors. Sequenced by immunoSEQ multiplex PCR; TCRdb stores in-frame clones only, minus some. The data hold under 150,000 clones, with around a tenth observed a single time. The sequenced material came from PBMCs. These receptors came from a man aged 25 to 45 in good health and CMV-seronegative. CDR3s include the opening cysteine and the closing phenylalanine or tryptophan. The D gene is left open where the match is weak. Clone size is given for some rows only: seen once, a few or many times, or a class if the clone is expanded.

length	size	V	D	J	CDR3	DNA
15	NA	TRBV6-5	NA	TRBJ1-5	CASSYRGGPNEPQHF	TGTGCCAGCAGTTATCGTGGGGGCCCAAATGAACCCCAGCATTTT
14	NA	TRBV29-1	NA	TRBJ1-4	CSVEDRDSNEKLFF	TGCAGCGTTGAAGACCGGGACTCTAATGAAAAACTGTTTTTT
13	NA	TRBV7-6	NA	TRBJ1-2	CASSLGRGDGYTF	TGTGCCAGCAGCTTAGGGAGGGGCGATGGCTACACCTTC
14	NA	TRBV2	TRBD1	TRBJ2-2	CASRPGTGTGELFF	TGTGCCAGCAGACCAGGGACAGGGACTGGGGAGCTGTTTTTT
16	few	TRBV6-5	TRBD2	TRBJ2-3	CASSYSLAGAADTQYF	TGTGCCAGCAGTTACAGCCTAGCGGGGGCGGCAGATACGCAGTATTTT
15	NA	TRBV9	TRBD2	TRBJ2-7	CASSPRGREPYEQYF	TGTGCCAGCAGCCCGAGAGGGAGGGAACCCTACGAGCAGTACTTC
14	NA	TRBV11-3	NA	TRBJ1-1	CASSLGGRASEAFF	TGTGCCAGCAGCTTAGGGGGCAGAGCCTCAGAAGCTTTCTTT
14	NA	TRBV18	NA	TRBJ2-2	CASSPHGSGAELFF	TGTGCCAGCTCACCACACGGCAGTGGGGCCGAGCTGTTTTTT
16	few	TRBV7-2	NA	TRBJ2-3	CASSLAVGSSTDTQYF	TGTGCCAGCAGCTTAGCGGTCGGGTCTAGCACAGATACGCAGTATTTT
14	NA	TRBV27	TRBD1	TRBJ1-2	CASRGTGRAYGYTF	TGTGCCAGCAGGGGGACAGGGCGAGCCTATGGCTACACCTTC
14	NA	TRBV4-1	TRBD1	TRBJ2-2	CASSQNTGAGELFF	TGCGCCAGCAGCCAGAACACAGGGGCCGGGGAGCTGTTTTTT
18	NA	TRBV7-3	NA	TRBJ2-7	CASSLAGAKTGVPYEQYF	TGTGCCAGCAGCTTGGCGGGGGCGAAGACGGGAGTTCCGTACGAGCAGTACTTC
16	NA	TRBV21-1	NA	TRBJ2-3	CASSKDSRRKKDTQYF	TGTGCCAGCAGCAAAGATTCCAGGAGGAAAAAAGATACGCAGTATTTT
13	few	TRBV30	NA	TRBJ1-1	CAGGRGTNTEAFF	TGTGCCGGAGGTCGGGGTACGAACACTGAAGCTTTCTTT
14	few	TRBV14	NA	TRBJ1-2	CASSQYSGVYGYTF	TGTGCCAGCAGCCAATACTCAGGGGTCTATGGCTACACCTTC
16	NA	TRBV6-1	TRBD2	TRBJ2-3	CASSDTLAGVTDTQYF	TGTGCCAGCAGTGATACCCTAGCGGGGGTCACAGATACGCAGTATTTT
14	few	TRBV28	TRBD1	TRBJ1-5	CATSQSDRGQPQHF	TGTGCCACTTCCCAATCCGACAGGGGTCAGCCCCAGCATTTT
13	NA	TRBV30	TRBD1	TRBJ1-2	CAWSGQNNYGYTF	TGTGCCTGGTCGGGACAGAATAACTATGGCTACACCTTC
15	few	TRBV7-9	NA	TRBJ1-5	CASSPGTISNQPQHF	TGTGCCAGCAGCCCCGGGACAATAAGCAATCAGCCCCAGCATTTT
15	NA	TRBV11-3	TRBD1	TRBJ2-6	CASSSLTGGANVLTF	TGTGCCAGCAGCTCTTTGACAGGGGGGGCCAACGTCCTGACTTTC
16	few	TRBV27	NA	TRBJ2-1	CASSIPRGTSYNEQFF	TGTGCCAGCAGTATCCCCAGGGGAACCTCCTACAATGAGCAGTTCTTC
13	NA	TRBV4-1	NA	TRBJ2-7	CASSAPRVGEQYF	TGCGCCAGCAGCGCCCCACGGGTAGGCGAGCAGTACTTC
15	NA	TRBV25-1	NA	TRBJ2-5	CASSYRVGQQETQYF	TGTGCCAGCAGTTACAGGGTAGGCCAACAAGAGACCCAGTACTTC
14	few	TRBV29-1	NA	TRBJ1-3	CSASNRVSGNTIYF	TGCAGCGCCTCTAATCGGGTCTCTGGAAACACCATATATTTT
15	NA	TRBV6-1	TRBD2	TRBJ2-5	CASSRLAGLQETQYF	TGTGCCAGCAGCCGCTTAGCGGGACTCCAAGAGACCCAGTACTTC
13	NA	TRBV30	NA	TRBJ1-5	CAWSGGGNTPQHF	TGTGCCTGGAGCGGTGGCGGGAATACGCCCCAGCATTTT
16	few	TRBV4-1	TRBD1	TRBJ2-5	CASSQEPGPRGETQYF	TGCGCCAGCAGCCAGGAACCGGGACCCAGGGGGGAGACCCAGTACTTC
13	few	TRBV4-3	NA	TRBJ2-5	CASSQAPEETQYF	TGCGCCAGCAGCCAAGCCCCGGAAGAGACCCAGTACTTC
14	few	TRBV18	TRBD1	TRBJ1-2	CASSPIGQGHGYTF	TGTGCCAGCTCACCAATCGGACAGGGACACGGCTACACCTTC
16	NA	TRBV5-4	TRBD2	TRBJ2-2	CASSTQTSGNTGELFF	TGTGCCAGCAGCACCCAGACTAGCGGGAACACCGGGGAGCTGTTTTTT
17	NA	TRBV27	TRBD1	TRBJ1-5	CASSPSGGPYSNQPQHF	TGTGCCAGCAGTCCATCAGGGGGGCCCTATAGCAATCAGCCCCAGCATTTT
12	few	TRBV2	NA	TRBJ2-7	CASQQVSYEQYF	TGTGCCAGCCAACAGGTCTCCTACGAGCAGTACTTC
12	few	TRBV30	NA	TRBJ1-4	CAWNEGGEKLFF	TGTGCCTGGAACGAGGGTGGGGAAAAACTGTTTTTT
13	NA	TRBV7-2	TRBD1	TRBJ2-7	CASSSWDRVEQYF	TGTGCCAGCAGCTCCTGGGACAGGGTCGAGCAGTACTTC
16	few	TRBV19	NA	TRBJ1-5	CASSTSGYSGNQPQHF	TGTGCCAGTAGTACATCAGGGTACAGTGGCAATCAGCCCCAGCATTTT